The clone carrying this TCR beta chain was picked up many times. What it recognizes is unknown. This sample was taken from a study of molecular identifiers for immune sequencing clone quantification. TCRdb reprocessed the PCR reads via MiXCR and lists one record per CDR3 protein. This repertoire shows approximately 670,000 distinct CDR3 sequences, about 20% found once; its top ten account for roughly 0.9%. Findings and limits, study-wide: Spiked-in Jurkat TCR RNA corresponding to one cell was reported as detectable against more than 950,000 naive cells.

Germline CDR1 PRHDT, CDR2 FYEKMQ (reference sequence). The CDR3 is 14 amino acids. V dropped 8 bases and J dropped 7 bases, with 17 bases sitting between them. This TCR came from a human donor in good health. Some libraries in this study had Jurkat cell RNA spiked in. The sequenced sample was naive CD8+ T cells from blood, with Jurkat cell RNA spiked in. Subset here: FACS-sorted CD8+CD4-CCR7+CD45RA+ naive T cells. The V call is TRBV13, the J call TRBJ1-4, with TRBD1 as a possible D gene (5 bases). The CDR3 DNA sequence: TGTGCCAGCTCCGAGGGGATTCTGGCTGAAAAACTGTTTTTT. This gives the protein CASSEGILAEKLFF.